The 30 T cell receptor beta chains given below trace back to one sample, sequenced in a study of cytomegalovirus exposure and HLA in healthy donors. Both 60 Vbeta primers and 13 Jbeta primers went into the PCR. TCRdb keeps only in-frame clones here, not all; method: immunoSEQ multiplex PCR. Of fewer than 250,000 clones in the sample, around 87% were seen once. The sample was PBMCs. The origin of the receptors is a woman under 30 in good health and CMV-seronegative.

This sequence joins TRBV27 and TRBJ2-1; 9 bases fit TRBD2. The CDR3 extends over 15 amino acids. Germline V gene sequence: CDR1 MNHEY, CDR2 SMNVEV (reference sequence). The J segment lost 3 bases and the V segment lost 6 bases, leaving 6 bases of the junction unmatched. CDR3 in amino acids: CASRPWTSDYNEQFF. DNA of the CDR3: TGTGCCAGCAGGCCGTGGACTAGCGACTACAATGAGCAGTTCTTC.

This clone was observed once. The CDR3, as DNA: TGCAGCGTTGAAGATTTACAGCTGAACTATGGCTACACCTTC. Translating it yields CSVEDLQLNYGYTF. The V gene is TRBV29-1, the J gene TRBJ1-2; D unclear. Germline V gene sequence: CDR1 SQVTM, CDR2 ANQGSEA. Trimming cost V 0 bases and J 2 bases, with 10 bases left between them. The CDR3 spans 14 residues.

The chain employs TRBV6-5 and TRBJ2-7; D may be TRBD1 (6 bases). V lost 1 base, J lost 6 bases, and 13 bases lay in between. Germline assignment: CDR1 MNHEY and CDR2 SVGAGI. CDR3 size: 14 residues. The CDR3 region is CASSYYREKGEQYF. The CDR3 nucleotides read TGTGCCAGCAGTTACTACAGGGAGAAGGGCGAGCAGTACTTC.

This chain connects TRBV5-6 to TRBJ1-1; 7 bases are shared with TRBD1. The CDR3 is 14 residues long. Germline trimming cut 4 bases from V and 2 bases from J; bases unmatched to any gene: 5. CDR1 SGHDT and CDR2 YYEEEE come from the germline V gene. The CDR3 bases are TGTGCCAGCAGCAGCGGACAGGCAAACACTGAAGCTTTCTTT. This gives the protein CASSSGQANTEAFF.

V usage is TRBV7-8 and J usage is TRBJ2-3; the D is unclear. This CDR3 spans 12 amino acids. Trimming removed 3 bases from V and 4 bases from J, with 5 bases in between. Germline V gene data show CDR1 as SGHVS and CDR2 as FQNEAQ. CDR3 amino acids: CASSLGPDTQYF. CDR3 nucleotides: TGTGCCAGCAGCTTGGGCCCAGATACGCAGTATTTT.

V is TRBV25-1 and J is TRBJ2-7; D may be TRBD2 (6 bases). The CDR3 runs to 16 residues. Per the germline V gene, CDR1 is MGHDK and CDR2 is SYGVNS. V was trimmed by 4 bases and J by 3 bases, leaving 19 bases between them. The CDR3: CASSGLGTVGGYEQYF. Written as DNA, the CDR3 is TGTGCCAGCAGTGGGTTAGGGACGGTCGGGGGCTACGAGCAGTACTTC.

V usage is TRBV4-3 and J usage is TRBJ1-2, with TRBD1 as a possible D gene (6 bases). Trimming took off 3 bases at V and 3 bases at J, with 11 bases between the two ends. Germline V gene data show CDR1 as LGHNA and CDR2 as YSLEER. The CDR3 has 14 residues. DNA of the CDR3: TGCGCCAGCAGCCATTCCCCAGGGGACTATGGCTACACCTTC. Encoded protein: CASSHSPGDYGYTF.

V usage is TRBV19 and J usage is TRBJ2-7; D might be TRBD2 (5 bases). The length of the CDR3 is 12 residues. V shed 4 bases and J shed 6 bases, with 10 bases lying between them. Per germline, CDR1 LNHDA and CDR2 SQIVND (reference sequence). The CDR3: CASSTDSVEQYF. As DNA, the CDR3 is TGTGCCAGTAGTACGGACTCTGTCGAGCAGTACTTC.

The chain combines TRBV6-1 with TRBJ2-3; TRBD2 agrees at 8 bases. Trimming took 5 bases from V and 5 from J; bases not matched to a gene: 6. CDR1 MNHNS and CDR2 SASEGT come from the germline V gene. The CDR3 is 14 amino acids. The CDR3 spells CASSPGGVVDTQYF. The CDR3 DNA sequence: TGTGCCAGCAGTCCGGGGGGGGTCGTAGATACGCAGTATTTT.

This clone occurred a few times. The chain has TRBV6-4 and TRBJ2-3; D may be TRBD2 (5 bases). The CDR3 spans 14 residues. CDR1 is MRHNA and CDR2 is SNTAGT in the germline V gene. Trimming removed 0 bases from V and 8 bases from J, with 12 bases in between. The CDR3 DNA is TGTGCCAGCAGTGACTCTGACTATCCGGCTACGCAGTATTTT. This codes for CASSDSDYPATQYF.

V is TRBV2 and J is TRBJ2-7; D may be TRBD1 (6 bases). The CDR3 length is 15 residues. The V gene lost 5 bases and the J gene lost 1 base, with 15 bases spanning the gap. Germline values: CDR1 SNHLY, CDR2 FYNNEI. The chain's CDR3 is CASSTNRAGSYEQYF. DNA for the CDR3: TGTGCCAGCAGTACTAACAGGGCGGGTTCCTACGAGCAGTACTTC.

The chain recombines TRBV29-1 with TRBJ2-7; a weak D match, TRBD1 (6 bases). CDR3 length: 12 residues. Trimming removed 7 bases at V and 0 bases at J, with 10 bases between. Per germline, CDR1 SQVTM and CDR2 ANQGSEA. CDR3 amino acids: CSGWTASYEQYF. Written as DNA, the CDR3 is TGCAGCGGATGGACAGCCTCCTACGAGCAGTACTTC.

The rearrangement links TRBV7-8 to TRBJ2-1, with D maybe TRBD2 (6 bases). V shed 0 bases and J shed 6 bases, with 18 bases lying between them. This CDR3 region has 17 residues. Germline loops: CDR1 SGHVS, CDR2 FQNEAQ. The CDR3 bases are TGTGCCAGCAGCTTAGCGGGGGGATTTAGTATTGGCAATGAGCAGTTCTTC. Protein product: CASSLAGGFSIGNEQFF.

The genes are TRBV19 and TRBJ2-7, with a possible D match to TRBD1 (7 bases). This CDR3 has 12 amino acids. The V end was cut by 5 bases, the J end by 6 bases, with 11 bases between. Per germline, CDR1 LNHDA and CDR2 SQIVND (reference sequence). The CDR3 sequence: CASSYRGGEQYF. CDR3 nucleotides: TGTGCCAGTAGTTACAGGGGAGGCGAGCAGTACTTC. The variable domain in full, with the rest retrieved from reference TRBV19 and TRBJ2-7, is DGGITQSPKYLFRKEGQNVTLSCEQNLNHDAMYWYRQDPGQGLRLIYYSQIVNDFQKGDIAEGYSVSREKKESFPLTVTSAQKNPTAFYLCASSYRGGEQYFGPGTRLTVT.

The chain has TRBV19 and TRBJ2-7, with D tentatively TRBD1 (5 bases). Looked up from germline, CDR1 is LNHDA and CDR2 is SQIVND (reference sequence). The CDR3 contains 12 residues. V dropped 8 bases and J dropped 4 bases, with 12 bases sitting between them. CDR3 DNA sequence: TGTGCCAGTTCGGAAAGGGGTTACGAGCAGTACTTC. It yields the protein CASSERGYEQYF.

The chain couples TRBV6-6 to TRBJ2-4; D is possibly TRBD1 (6 bases). Germline V gene lookup returns CDR1 MNHNY and CDR2 SVGAGI (reference sequence). The ends were cut back, 8 bases at V and 7 bases at J, with 18 bases in the middle. The CDR3 loop spans 14 amino acids. The CDR3 here is CASRDTNAGNIQYF. CDR3 in DNA: TGTGCCAGCCGGGACACTAACGCAGGGAACATTCAGTACTTC.

The gene calls are TRBV9 and TRBJ2-3; 11 bases are a match to TRBD2. The CDR3 spans 17 residues. Looked up from germline, CDR1 is SGDLS and CDR2 is YYNGEE. Trimming took 4 bases from V and 7 from J; bases not matched to a gene: 14. The CDR3 protein is CASSPFSRSGGANTQYF. The CDR3 DNA is TGTGCCAGCAGCCCCTTTAGCCGTAGCGGGGGGGCAAATACGCAGTATTTT.

The chain recombines TRBV5-5 with TRBJ1-1, with TRBD1 matching over 7 bases. The germline V gene encodes CDR1 SGHKS and CDR2 YYEKEE (reference sequence). Trimming took 3 bases from V and 4 from J; bases not matched to a gene: 9. The CDR3 spans 15 residues. The CDR3 nucleotides are TGTGCCAGCAGCTCGACAGGGAAATTGCGCACTGAAGCTTTCTTT. The encoded protein is CASSSTGKLRTEAFF.

The chain links TRBV6-1 to TRBJ2-2, with 7 bases fitting TRBD1. Losses at the gene ends were 2 bases for V and 2 bases for J; bases not matched to a gene: 2. The germline V gene has CDR1 MNHNS and CDR2 SASEGT. The CDR3 runs 15 residues. In DNA form, the CDR3 reads TGTGCCAGCAGTGAACGGACAGGTAACACCGGGGAGCTGTTTTTT. This codes for CASSERTGNTGELFF.

The chain combines TRBV2 with TRBJ2-7, with D tentatively TRBD1 (5 bases). Germline assignment: CDR1 SNHLY and CDR2 FYNNEI. V was pared by 3 bases and J by 4 bases, with 13 bases between. The length of the CDR3 is 14 residues. CDR3 amino acids: CASSDQGQGYEQYF. The CDR3 nucleotides are TGTGCCAGCAGTGATCAGGGCCAGGGTTACGAGCAGTACTTC.

The gene calls are TRBV27 and TRBJ2-5; 11 nucleotides align to TRBD2. Trimming took 6 bases from V and 4 from J; bases not matched to a gene: 7. The CDR3 is 15 amino acids. The germline V gene has CDR1 MNHEY and CDR2 SMNVEV (reference sequence). The CDR3 DNA reads as TGTGCCAGCAGAATTCTAGCGGGGGGACGAGAGACCCAGTACTTC. Protein sequence: CASRILAGGRETQYF.

This chain joins TRBV4-2 and TRBJ2-2; 7 bases align to TRBD1. This CDR3 has 16 residues. CDR1 is LGHNA and CDR2 is YNFKEQ in the germline V gene. Unmatched junction bases numbered 5, after V lost 2 bases and J lost 2 bases. CDR3 in amino acids: CASSQQAGGNTGELFF. The CDR3 nucleotides are TGTGCCAGCAGCCAACAGGCAGGGGGTAACACCGGGGAGCTGTTTTTT.

This clone was seen ten or more times. This sample also contains other DNA sequences that code for the same CDR3. The chain has TRBV7-2 and TRBJ2-5; a possible D gene is TRBD1 (5 bases). The germline V gene has CDR1 SGHTA and CDR2 FQGNSA. The CDR3 is 14 residues long. Between the trimmed V and J ends, which lost 2 bases and 1 base, there was a span of 8 bases. Here the CDR3 reads CASSLWGGQETQYF. Written as DNA, the CDR3 is TGTGCCAGCAGCTTATGGGGCGGCCAAGAGACCCAGTACTTC.

Here the CDR3 DNA reads TGTGCCAGCAGCGTACCGGAAGGGGCCGGGGAGCTGTTTTTT. Its translation: CASSVPEGAGELFF. V and J are TRBV9 and TRBJ2-2; D perhaps matches TRBD1 (5 bases). The CDR3 covers 14 residues. Germline loops: CDR1 SGDLS, CDR2 YYNGEE. Trimming stripped 1 base from V and 6 bases from J, with 10 bases between. The whole variable domain, remainder taken from reference TRBV9 and TRBJ2-2, is DSGVTQTPKHLITATGQRVTLRCSPRSGDLSVYWYQQSLDQGLQFLIQYYNGEERAKGNILERFSAQQFPDLHSELNLSSLELGDSALYFCASSVPEGAGELFFGEGSRLTVL.

The CDR3 DNA reads TGTGCCAGCAGCGAAAATCCGGGACTAGCGGGAAAGACCCAGTACTTC. It encodes CASSENPGLAGKTQYF. This chain connects TRBV21-1 to TRBJ2-5; TRBD2 was called by the table and not checked on the DNA. TRBV21-1 counts as a pseudogene. This CDR3 is 16 amino acids long.

The gene calls are TRBV6-6 and TRBJ1-2, with 10 bases aligning to TRBD1. Per germline, CDR1 MNHNY and CDR2 SVGAGI (reference sequence). J lost 5 bases, V lost 6 bases, and 3 bases had no gene match. CDR3 length equals 13 residues. The CDR3 spells CASSRQGAYGYTF. The CDR3 DNA reads as TGTGCCAGCAGCAGACAGGGGGCTTATGGCTACACCTTC.

This clone is a singleton in its sample. The rearrangement links TRBV18 to TRBJ2-2, with TRBD1 as a possible D gene (6 bases). The ends were cut back, 6 bases at V and 6 bases at J, with 14 bases in the middle. CDR1 and CDR2 (germline): KGHSH, LQKENI. This CDR3 spans 14 amino acids. CDR3 loop: CASSPYRDAGELFF. The CDR3 DNA follows: TGTGCCAGCTCCCCTTACAGGGACGCCGGGGAGCTGTTTTTT.

The rearrangement uses TRBV9 and TRBJ1-2, with a possible D match to TRBD1 (6 bases). The CDR3 consists of 15 residues. V lost 0 bases and J 5 bases, leaving 14 bases between the germline ends. The germline V gene encodes CDR1 SGDLS and CDR2 YYNGEE. DNA of the CDR3: TGTGCCAGCAGCGTAGGGCCAGGACAGCAATATGGCTACACCTTC. It encodes CASSVGPGQQYGYTF.

This sequence joins TRBV5-8 and TRBJ2-2; 12 positions match TRBD2. With V trimmed by 2 bases and J by 5 bases, 4 bases remained unmatched. This CDR3 has 16 amino acids. Germline V CDR1 and CDR2: SGHTS, YDEGEE. The CDR3 here is CASSFSGTSGTGELFF. CDR3 sequence (DNA): TGTGCCAGCAGCTTCTCCGGGACTAGCGGGACCGGGGAGCTGTTTTTT.

The rearrangement links TRBV5-1 to TRBJ2-5; possibly TRBD1 for D (6 bases). Germline lookup yields CDR1 SGHRS and CDR2 YFSETQ. The V and J ends lost 2 bases and 1 base respectively, with 18 bases between them. CDR3 length equals 17 residues. DNA for the CDR3: TGCGCCAGCAGCTTCAGGGGAGACTCACAATTCCAAGAGACCCAGTACTTC. It encodes CASSFRGDSQFQETQYF.